This is a list of T cell receptor delta chains from one sample in a study of gamma-delta T cells after stem cell transplantation. TCRdb processed the RT-PCR reads again with the CATT caller. The profile covers 13,000 to 15,000 delta-chain clones, with around 30% appearing a single time and over 3.5% taken by the ten largest. Sequenced sample: gamma-delta T cells. These receptors were taken from a human donor. It is not recorded whose cells these are; they may come from a transplant donor. Both conserved end residues are part of each CDR3. The order of the fields is D gene, CDR3 length, J gene, clone size, V gene, CDR3 DNA, CDR3 protein. A D gene is named only where the DNA matches it firmly. Size is stated for part of the rows, as once, few or many counts, or as a class when the clone is expanded.

TRDD3 22 TRDJ4 NA TRDV3 TGTGCCTTTAACGGCCTTCCTACGGTATTGGGGGATACGCGTATCGGGGGCAGACCCCTGATCTTT CAFNGLPTVLGDTRIGGRPLIF
TRDD3 19 TRDJ3 NA TRDV2 TGTGCCTGTGACAGGTACTGGGGGGTACACTCCTGGGACACCCGACAGATGTTTTTC CACDRYWGVHSWDTRQMFF
NA 15 TRDJ1 few TRDV3 TGTGCCTTTAGCCCTTACTGGGCTCTCCCCGATAAACTCATCTTT CAFSPYWALPDKLIF
TRDD3 23 TRDJ3 NA TRDV2 TGTGCCTGTGACACCGGATGGTGGGGGATACCCAACCAGAGCTCCTGGGACACCCGACAGATGTTTTTC CACDTGWWGIPNQSSWDTRQMFF
TRDD2 22 TRDJ1 NA TRAV29/DV5 TGTGCAGCAAGCGGTCTGGGATTCCTACGACTCGCTGGGAGACCTCACACCGATAAACTCATCTTT CAASGLGFLRLAGRPHTDKLIF
NA 17 TRDJ1 NA TRDV1 TGTGCACTTGGGGAACTAGGCCTTCTACCCTCGTACAGTAAACTCATCTTT CALGELGLLPSYSKLIF
TRDD3 11 TRDJ1 NA TRDV2 TGTGCCCGATACTGGGGGATAAGACTCATCTTT CARYWGIRLIF
TRDD3 17 TRDJ2 NA TRDV2 TGTGCCTGTGATCCCCTGGGGGATCCGGCTTTGACAGCACAACTCTTCTTT CACDPLGDPALTAQLFF
TRDD3 19 TRDJ1 NA TRDV1 TGTGCTATTGGGGTCTCAAAGGGGGGTACTGGGGTGTACACCGATAAACTCATCTTT CAIGVSKGGTGVYTDKLIF
NA 18 TRDJ2 NA TRDV1 TGTGCTCTTGGGGAATTTTTGGAGTTAAAGAAGCAAAGGCCACAACTCTTCTTT CALGEFLELKKQRPQLFF
NA 19 TRDJ3 NA TRDV2 TGTGCCTGTGACCGGGGGGGTACTGGAAGCTCCTGGGACACCCGACAGATGTTTTTC CACDRGGTGSSWDTRQMFF